Listed below are T cell receptor beta chains from one sample, sequenced in a study of identical twins. TCRdb itself ran the 5' RACE reads through MiXCR, one entry per CDR3 protein. The sample records some 460,000 distinct CDR3 sequences, 14% being singletons. These data also featured in a second study, about yellow fever vaccine responses in identical twins.

The sample comprised CD4+ T cells sorted from blood. Source of these receptors: a woman aged 18-35 years in good health. The CDR3 runs from the conserved cysteine through the conserved F or W. D genes are given only for firm matches. Part of the rows lack a size; the others show once, few, many or a class for expanded clones.

>TRBJ2-7|TRBV7-2|TRBD2|.
TGTGCCAGCAGCTTAGGGCTAGCGGGGGGGCAGGCCGAGCAGTACTTC
CASSLGLAGGQAEQYF
>TRBJ2-7|TRBV28|.|.
TGTGCCAGCAGTTTCGCCAGTATCAGGGTAGATGAGCAGTACTTC
CASSFASIRVDEQYF
>TRBJ2-7|TRBV7-9|.|.
TGTGCCAGCACCGAGGGACAGCGGGATTACGAGCAGTACTTC
CASTEGQRDYEQYF
>TRBJ2-3|TRBV15|.|.
TGTGCCACCAGCAGAGGTCGAGACGGCACAGATACGCAGTATTTT
CATSRGRDGTDTQYF
>TRBJ1-2|TRBV5-1|.|few
TGCGCCAGCAGCTTGGAAGGACGGCTCGGCTATGGCTACACCTTC
CASSLEGRLGYGYTF
>TRBJ2-1|TRBV27|.|few
TGTGCCAGCAGTTTCGACCCCTCGATGAACAATGAGCAGTTCTTC
CASSFDPSMNNEQFF
>TRBJ2-2|TRBV9|TRBD2|.
TGTGCCAGCAGCCCTACCTCTGCGCGGGGGAATGGCGGGGAGCTGTTTTTT
CASSPTSARGNGGELFF
>TRBJ1-1|TRBV12-3/TRBV12-4|.|.
TGTGCCAGCACCATGAGGGGGTTGGGCACTGAAGCTTTCTTT
CASTMRGLGTEAFF
>TRBJ2-7|TRBV20-1|.|.
TGCAGTGCTAGAGCAGAAGACCGAAGGAGCTCCTACGAGCAGTACTTC
CSARAEDRRSSYEQYF
>TRBJ2-2|TRBV4-2|TRBD1|.
TGTGCCAGCAGCCCGAGACGACAGGGGAACACCGGGGAGCTGTTTTTT
CASSPRRQGNTGELFF
>TRBJ1-1|TRBV29-1|.|.
TGCAGCATCCACCACGGAGGGAACACTGAAGCTTTCTTT
CSIHHGGNTEAFF
>TRBJ2-1|TRBV2|TRBD2|.
TGTGCCAGCAGTTCAAAAGGGGGTAACGCTAGCGGGAGGGCGAACAATGAGCAGTTCTTC
CASSSKGGNASGRANNEQFF
>TRBJ2-3|TRBV7-2|TRBD2|.
TGTGCCAGCAGCTTAGGCCCTAGCGGGGATACGCAGTATTTT
CASSLGPSGDTQYF
>TRBJ2-4|TRBV11-2|TRBD1|.
TGTGCCAGCAGAAATGACAGGGGCATAAACATTCAGTACTTC
CASRNDRGINIQYF
>TRBJ2-4|TRBV3-1|TRBD2|.
TGTGCCAGCAGCCAGCCCGAGGATTGGACTAGCCAAGGGAACATTCAGTACTTC
CASSQPEDWTSQGNIQYF
>TRBJ2-1|TRBV24-1|.|.
TGTGCCACCAGTGGCTTGGGGTTTGAGCAGTTCTTC
CATSGLGFEQFF
>TRBJ2-5|TRBV4-3|TRBD2|.
TGCGCCAGCAGCCAAGACGCTAGCGGGATAGACCAAGAGACCCAGTACTTC
CASSQDASGIDQETQYF
>TRBJ2-7|TRBV11-2|.|.
TGTGCCAGCAGCTTCTCCCGGATCGCGGGGAGAGATTCCTACGAGCAGTACTTC
CASSFSRIAGRDSYEQYF
>TRBJ2-2|TRBV5-1|TRBD2|.
TGCGCCAGCAGCTTGGCACTAGCGGGGCCCGGGGAGCTGTTTTTT
CASSLALAGPGELFF
>TRBJ2-7|TRBV4-3|.|few
TGCGCCAGCAGCCAAGCAGGGGTCGGAGGAGGCGAGCAGTACTTC
CASSQAGVGGGEQYF
>TRBJ1-6|TRBV25-1|TRBD1|.
TGTGCCAGCAGTGAATATCGGGGGCAGGGGGGTTCACCCCTCCACTTT
CASSEYRGQGGSPLHF
>TRBJ2-1|TRBV20-1|TRBD2|.
TGCAGTGCAACGCGGGGGGGCCTTTACAATGAGCAGTTCTTC
CSATRGGLYNEQFF
>TRBJ2-3|TRBV30|TRBD2|.
TGTGCCTGGAGCGGTAGCGGGGGTGTATCGAATACGCAGTATTTT
CAWSGSGGVSNTQYF
>TRBJ2-7|TRBV23-1|.|.
TGCGCCAGCTCTTCGAGGGCCCCCTACGAGCAGTACTTC
CASSSRAPYEQYF
>TRBJ2-1|TRBV6-5|TRBD2|few
TGTGCCAGCAGTTACCGCCCGACTAGCGGGAGGGCCTATGAGCAGTTCTTC
CASSYRPTSGRAYEQFF
>TRBJ1-5|TRBV7-2|.|.
TGTGCCAGCAGCCCAGACGGGTATCAGCCCCAGCATTTT
CASSPDGYQPQHF
>TRBJ2-2|TRBV3-1|TRBD2|.
TGTGCCAGCAGCCTAGCTAGCGGGGGGGCCGGGGAGCTGTTTTTT
CASSLASGGAGELFF
>TRBJ2-7|TRBV20-1|TRBD1|.
TGCAGTGCTAGAAATAGACGGGACAGGGCCTACGAGCAGTACTTC
CSARNRRDRAYEQYF
>TRBJ2-3|TRBV7-2|.|few
TGTGCCAGCAGCTTAGCGCACCGCACAGATACGCAGTATTTT
CASSLAHRTDTQYF
>TRBJ2-1|TRBV4-1|.|few
TGCGCCAGCAGCCAAGATCCAGGGGATGAGCAGTTCTTC
CASSQDPGDEQFF
>TRBJ1-1|TRBV20-1|.|.
TGCAGTGCGAAAAGGGCCCAGGCTTTCTTT
CSAKRAQAFF
>TRBJ2-7|TRBV29-1|TRBD1|few
TGCAGCGTTCTCTTACGAGCGACAGGGAGATTTTTCTACGAGCAGTACTTC
CSVLLRATGRFFYEQYF
>TRBJ2-3|TRBV6-5|.|.
TGTGCCAGCAGTTACGGCGCGCTGGGGGAGGCCACGCAGTATTTT
CASSYGALGEATQYF
>TRBJ2-3|TRBV29-1|.|many
TGCAGCGGGACCTCAGGGGCCACAGATACGCAGTATTTT
CSGTSGATDTQYF
>TRBJ2-3|TRBV20-1|.|.
TGCAGTGCTAGGAGGTCCGCGGGGAGCACAGATACGCAGTATTTT
CSARRSAGSTDTQYF
>TRBJ2-7|TRBV28|.|few
TGTGCCAGCAGTTTCACCATGGGAGGAGCGGAGGAGCAGTACTTC
CASSFTMGGAEEQYF
>TRBJ1-1|TRBV12-3/TRBV12-4|.|many
TGTGCCACCAAGGACGGTGGGAACGCTGAAGCTTTCTTT
CATKDGGNAEAFF
>TRBJ1-1|TRBV5-6|TRBD1|many
TGTGCCAGCAGCTTGAGCGGACAGGGGAACACTGAAGCTTTCTTT
CASSLSGQGNTEAFF
>TRBJ2-1|TRBV27|.|few
TGTGCCAGCAGTTTCGCTGGGCAGTACAATGAGCAGTTCTTC
CASSFAGQYNEQFF
>TRBJ2-3|TRBV11-2|.|many
TGTGCCAGCAGCTTAGAAGGGGGAGACAACACAGATACGCAGTATTTT
CASSLEGGDNTDTQYF
>TRBJ2-5|TRBV5-6|TRBD2|few
TGTGCCACCAGGAGACTAGCGGGAGAAGAGACCCAGTACTTC
CATRRLAGEETQYF
>TRBJ2-4|TRBV5-6|.|few
TGTGCCAGCAGCTTGGAGAGGCTAGCCAAAAACATTCAGTACTTC
CASSLERLAKNIQYF
>TRBJ2-2|TRBV4-3|.|many
TGCGCCAGCAGCCAAGCAATGCCCACCGGGGAGCTGTTTTTT
CASSQAMPTGELFF
>TRBJ2-1|TRBV3-1|TRBD2|few
TGTGCCAGCAGCCCCCTGCCGGGGGGATACAATGAGCAGTTCTTC
CASSPLPGGYNEQFF
>TRBJ2-3|TRBV18|.|few
TGTGCCAGCCCTCAGTACGGGGTATCTAAACCAACAGATACGCAGTATTTT
CASPQYGVSKPTDTQYF
>TRBJ1-5|TRBV4-3|.|many
TGCGCCAGCAGCCAAGGGGATAGCAATCAGCCCCAGCATTTT
CASSQGDSNQPQHF